This T cell receptor beta chain was sequenced during a study of T cell responses to AZD1222 COVID-19 vaccine (dated by TCRdb to the early 2020s). Background for the entire study: AZD1222 recipients whose second dose came at about 4 weeks and those whose second dose came at about 12 weeks were combined into one group, since spike-specific TCR depth and breadth did not differ between the two schedules. Trial participants were enrolled into age subgroups of 18-55, 56-69 and 70-plus years, which contained approximately 150, 28 and 58 TCR-sequenced participants, respectively. A total of under 250 trial participants underwent TCR sequencing, of whom nearly 210 had received two doses of AZD1222 and roughly 26 had received two doses of the MenACWY control vaccine.

Findings and caveats that apply to the study as a whole: A significant rise in spike-specific TCR breadth and depth was observed after two AZD1222 doses relative to day 0 and relative to MenACWY recipients. Because no day 14 peak-response samples were available, the repertoires could be characterized only after the peak T cell response. Conclusions about previously exposed vaccinees are limited because only five to seven AZD1222 recipients were SARS-CoV-2 seropositive at baseline. Nearly half of unique spike-specific TCRs reportedly recognized epitopes outside regions mutated in the B.1.351 and B.1.1.7 variants. Vaccine-associated CD4 TCRs spanned the whole spike protein, with dominant responses in regions 160-218 and 743-854. In the small 56-69-year group, the increase in depth fell short of significance, most likely because of low power. Participants were mostly white British and included more females than males, and it was suggested by the authors that clonal diversity may have been underestimated.

Trimming at the junction amounts to 2 bases on V and 3 bases on J, and the germline ends lie 14 bases apart. The cysteine opens and the phenylalanine closes a CDR3 of 16 amino acids. Only the CDR3 DNA stays, 48 bases, in frame from base 1. Based on the germline V gene, the CDR1 and CDR2 sequences are MDHEN and SYDVKM. This clone was seen more than once but under ten times. Its antigen is unknown. Base qualities are not provided; no much larger clone lies one nucleotide away. The CDR3 regions of human TCRbeta chains were subjected to immunosequencing. Per the authors' processing: Repertoire TCRs were matched against a reference library of SARS-CoV-2-specific TCRs generated with the MIRA antigen-specificity platform. Breadth was defined as the fraction of unique TCRs that were SARS-CoV-2-associated, and depth was defined as the fraction of total T cells that were SARS-CoV-2-associated. Using the MIRA data, each spike-specific TCR was mapped to the spike region that the TCR reacts to and placed in a CD4 or CD8 class. Log10-transformed breadth and depth values were compared by one-way ANOVA with Sidak's multiple comparisons tests. TCRdb stores this immuneACCESS table with in-frame sequences only. Part of the clones is absent; in the studies checked, under half of the shortfall reflects unresolved V genes, and no reason is known for the rest. From that table come the V and J calls and clone size; the DNA was used to work out D and trimming. For this sample the table gives under 150,000 clones, of which about 90% were detected only once. In total, the top ten clones hold 6.5% to 9% of the sample.

The time point label on this specimen signifies: baseline before first vaccination. Samples from vaccinated people were obtained from the UK trials COV001 and COV002, which included a single-blind randomized controlled phase 2/3 trial of AZD1222 (ChAdOx1 nCoV-19) in healthy adults. Trial participant PBMC samples were collected at day 0 and day 28 after the second dose for TCRbeta chain sequencing. This sequence uses TRBV28 and TRBJ1-3, with a tentative D gene TRBD1 over 6 matching bases. The sequence was collected from an adult in good health. Source: peripheral blood, taken on day 0 of AZD1222 vaccination. CDR3 reads: CASSLDGGLNGNTIYF. The sequenced DNA is TGTGCCAGCAGTTTAGACGGGGGGCTTAATGGAAACACCATATATTTT.